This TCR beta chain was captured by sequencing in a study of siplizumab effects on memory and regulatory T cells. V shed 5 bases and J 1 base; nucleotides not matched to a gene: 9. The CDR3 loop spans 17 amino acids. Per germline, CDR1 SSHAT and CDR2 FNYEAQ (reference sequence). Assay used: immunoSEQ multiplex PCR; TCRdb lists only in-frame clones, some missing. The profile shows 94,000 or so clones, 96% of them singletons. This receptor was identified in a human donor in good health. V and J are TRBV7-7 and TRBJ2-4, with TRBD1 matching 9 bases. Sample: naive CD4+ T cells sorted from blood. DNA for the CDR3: TGTGCCAGCAGCCCTACCCACAGGGGGCTGGCCAAAAACATTCAGTACTTC. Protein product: CASSPTHRGLAKNIQYF.